This is a list of T cell receptor beta chains from one sample in a study of cytomegalovirus exposure and HLA in healthy donors. Here immunoSEQ multiplex PCR was the method, and the copy in TCRdb shows in-frame clones only, minus some. The data contain some 87,000 clones, approximately 79% of them singletons. Sequencing input: PBMCs. These receptors were taken from a man aged 25 to 40 in good health and CMV-seronegative. Both conserved end residues are part of each CDR3. The order of the fields is V gene, J gene, clone size, D gene, CDR3 protein, CDR3 DNA. D genes are given only for firm matches. Size tells how often a clone was seen (once, few, many) or the class of an expanded clone, and some rows leave it out.

v_call: TRBV12-5
j_call: TRBJ2-7
clone_size: once
d_call: NA
cdr3_aa: CASGLVLSGVAYEQYF
cdr3_nt: TGTGCTAGTGGTTTGGTACTAAGCGGAGTGGCGTACGAGCAGTACTTC

v_call: TRBV27
j_call: TRBJ2-7
clone_size: few
d_call: TRBD1
cdr3_aa: CASSAYSTGLEYF
cdr3_nt: TGTGCCAGCAGTGCCTACTCGACAGGGTTGGAGTACTTC

v_call: TRBV5-1
j_call: TRBJ2-1
clone_size: NA
d_call: TRBD2
cdr3_aa: CASSPGLAANEQFF
cdr3_nt: TGCGCCAGCAGCCCGGGACTAGCGGCTAATGAGCAGTTCTTC

v_call: TRBV2
j_call: TRBJ1-1
clone_size: NA
d_call: TRBD1
cdr3_aa: CASNIQGLGNTEAFF
cdr3_nt: TGTGCCAGCAATATACAGGGGTTGGGGAACACTGAAGCTTTCTTT

v_call: TRBV16
j_call: TRBJ1-1
clone_size: NA
d_call: TRBD1
cdr3_aa: CASSPGQGGYTEAFF
cdr3_nt: TGTGCCAGCAGCCCGGGACAGGGCGGATACACTGAAGCTTTCTTT

v_call: TRBV2
j_call: TRBJ2-5
clone_size: NA
d_call: NA
cdr3_aa: CASSLDRQETQYF
cdr3_nt: TGTGCCAGCAGTCTGGACAGACAAGAGACCCAGTACTTC

v_call: TRBV5-1
j_call: TRBJ2-2
clone_size: NA
d_call: TRBD2
cdr3_aa: CASSLRNLGGSYTGELFF
cdr3_nt: TGCGCCAGCAGCCTGCGAAACCTCGGGGGGTCGTACACCGGGGAGCTGTTTTTT

v_call: TRBV9
j_call: TRBJ2-3
clone_size: NA
d_call: TRBD2
cdr3_aa: CASGSLAGVPSQTQYF
cdr3_nt: TGTGCCAGCGGATCCCTAGCGGGGGTCCCTTCTCAAACGCAGTATTTT

v_call: TRBV7-8
j_call: TRBJ1-1
clone_size: NA
d_call: TRBD1
cdr3_aa: CASSLEAGGRNTEAFF
cdr3_nt: TGTGCCAGCAGCTTAGAGGCAGGGGGTCGGAACACTGAAGCTTTCTTT

v_call: TRBV6-6
j_call: TRBJ1-2
clone_size: NA
d_call: TRBD1
cdr3_aa: CASRGQGWRYTF
cdr3_nt: TGTGCCAGCAGGGGACAGGGTTGGCGCTACACCTTC

v_call: TRBV10-3
j_call: TRBJ1-1
clone_size: NA
d_call: TRBD1
cdr3_aa: CAISRQGEGTEAFF
cdr3_nt: TGTGCCATCAGCCGACAGGGAGAGGGCACTGAAGCTTTCTTT

v_call: TRBV6-5
j_call: TRBJ2-7
clone_size: NA
d_call: TRBD2
cdr3_aa: CASSPGTSGYEQYF
cdr3_nt: TGTGCCAGCAGTCCAGGGACTAGCGGCTACGAGCAGTACTTC

v_call: TRBV30
j_call: TRBJ1-2
clone_size: NA
d_call: NA
cdr3_aa: CAWTSNSGGLSGRGYTF
cdr3_nt: TGTGCCTGGACCTCAAACTCGGGGGGACTAAGTGGCCGTGGCTACACCTTC

v_call: TRBV6-1
j_call: TRBJ2-5
clone_size: NA
d_call: NA
cdr3_aa: CASSDSFGETQYF
cdr3_nt: TGTGCCAGCAGTGACTCCTTCGGGGAGACCCAGTACTTC

v_call: TRBV6-5
j_call: TRBJ1-3
clone_size: NA
d_call: NA
cdr3_aa: CASRATSGNTIYF
cdr3_nt: TGTGCCAGCAGGGCCACCTCTGGAAACACCATATATTTT

v_call: TRBV28
j_call: TRBJ2-7
clone_size: NA
d_call: NA
cdr3_aa: CASSLSGGLKEQYF
cdr3_nt: TGTGCCAGCAGTTTAAGCGGAGGTCTGAAGGAGCAGTACTTC

v_call: TRBV5-1
j_call: TRBJ1-2
clone_size: NA
d_call: TRBD1
cdr3_aa: CASSPGQLIHYGYTF
cdr3_nt: TGCGCCAGCAGCCCGGGACAGCTTATTCACTATGGCTACACCTTC

v_call: TRBV2
j_call: TRBJ1-5
clone_size: NA
d_call: NA
cdr3_aa: CASSERQGNQPQHF
cdr3_nt: TGTGCCAGCAGTGAAAGGCAGGGGAATCAGCCCCAGCATTTT